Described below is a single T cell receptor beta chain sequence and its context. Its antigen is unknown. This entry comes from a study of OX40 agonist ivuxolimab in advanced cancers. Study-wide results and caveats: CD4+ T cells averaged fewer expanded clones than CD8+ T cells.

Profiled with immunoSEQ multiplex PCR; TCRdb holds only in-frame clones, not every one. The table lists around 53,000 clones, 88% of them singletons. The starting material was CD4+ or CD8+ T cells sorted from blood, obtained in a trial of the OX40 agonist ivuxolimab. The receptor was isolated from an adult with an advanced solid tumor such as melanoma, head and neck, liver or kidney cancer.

The CDR3 region is CAISEGRYSGNTIYF. Written as DNA, the CDR3 is TGTGCCATCAGTGAGGGACGCTACTCTGGAAACACCATATATTTT. The gene calls are TRBV10-3 and TRBJ1-3; D is undetermined. The CDR3 spans 15 residues. V was shortened by 2 bases and J by 0 bases, with 8 bases between the two germline ends. Germline V gene data show CDR1 as ENHRY and CDR2 as SYGVKD.